One sample yielded the 26 T cell receptor beta chains listed below, sequenced in a study of blood T cells in healthy people across ages. Combining a sample-barcoded 5' primer with a J-beta primer mix, a second PCR ran for roughly 6 to 11 cycles. TCRdb processed the 5' RACE reads anew with MiXCR; each CDR3 protein has one entry. The sample yields about a million distinct CDR3 sequences, roughly two fifths seen once. The specimen was blood. The receptors shown here come from a man aged 18 to 30 in good health.

The rearrangement joins TRBV19 to TRBJ2-1; possible D gene TRBD2, 5 bases. Germline CDR1 and CDR2: LNHDA and SQIVND (reference sequence). The CDR3 is 14 amino acids. Trimming left V 6 bases short and J 4 bases short, with 13 bases between. As DNA, the CDR3 is TGTGCCAGTAGGGAGGCAGGAGAGTACAATGAGCAGTTCTTC. It codes for CASREAGEYNEQFF. The full variable domain, completed using reference TRBV19 and TRBJ2-1, is DGGITQSPKYLFRKEGQNVTLSCEQNLNHDAMYWYRQDPGQGLRLIYYSQIVNDFQKGDIAEGYSVSREKKESFPLTVTSAQKNPTAFYLCASREAGEYNEQFFGPGTRLTVL.

The V gene is TRBV20-1, the J gene TRBJ2-3; weak D call: TRBD2 (5 bases). Germline lookup yields CDR1 DFQATT and CDR2 SNEGSKA (reference sequence). The CDR3 is made up of 12 amino acids. The V and J ends lost 5 bases and 9 bases respectively, with 15 bases between them. CDR3 in amino acids: CSASAGVRTQYF. The CDR3, as DNA: TGCAGTGCTTCGGCCGGGGTGCGGACGCAGTATTTT.

The gene calls are TRBV9 and TRBJ2-1; a weak D match, TRBD1 (6 bases). Germline V CDR1 and CDR2: SGDLS, YYNGEE. This CDR3 is built from 14 residues. Trimming removed 6 bases at V and 7 bases at J, with 17 bases between. CDR3 residues: CASNVTGKNNEQFF. The CDR3, as DNA: TGTGCCAGCAACGTCACAGGGAAAAATAATGAGCAGTTCTTC. The full variable domain, in which reference TRBV9 and TRBJ2-1 provide the parts outside the CDR3, is DSGVTQTPKHLITATGQRVTLRCSPRSGDLSVYWYQQSLDQGLQFLIQYYNGEERAKGNILERFSAQQFPDLHSELNLSSLELGDSALYFCASNVTGKNNEQFFGPGTRLTVL.

This clonotype came up a few times. This chain links TRBV11-2 with TRBJ2-3, with 13 bases aligning to TRBD2. The V segment lost 5 bases and the J segment 7 bases; nucleotides outside the gene matches: 6. The CDR3 contains 15 residues. Per germline, CDR1 SGHAT and CDR2 FQNNGV. CDR3 in amino acids: CASSLGLAGDNTQYF. CDR3 DNA sequence: TGTGCCAGCAGCCTCGGACTAGCGGGGGACAATACGCAGTATTTT.

V is TRBV11-2 and J is TRBJ2-7; 7 bases align to TRBD1. The junction had 7 bases not matched to a gene; V was cut back by 5 bases and J by 3 bases. Germline-derived CDR1 and CDR2 are SGHAT and FQNNGV. The length of the CDR3 is 14 residues. CDR3 loop: CASSADRVGYEQYF. CDR3 coding DNA: TGTGCCAGCAGCGCTGACAGGGTTGGCTACGAGCAGTACTTC.

The genes are TRBV25-1 and TRBJ2-3; 8 bases fit TRBD2. Germline CDR1 MGHDK, CDR2 SYGVNS. V lost 7 bases, J lost 1 base, and 7 bases stayed unmatched. The CDR3 covers 15 residues. The CDR3 DNA reads as TGTGCCAGCACCTCAAGGCGGGAGGGCACAGATACGCAGTATTTT. Protein sequence: CASTSRREGTDTQYF. Full variable domain (missing parts from reference TRBV25-1 and TRBJ2-3): EADIYQTPRYLVIGTGKKITLECSQTMGHDKMYWYQQDPGMELHLIHYSYGVNSTEKGDLSSESTVSRIRTEHFPLTLESARPSHTSQYLCASTSRREGTDTQYFGPGTRLTVL.

The chain combines TRBV20-1 with TRBJ2-4; the D gene is possibly TRBD1 (6 bases). The CDR3 is 16 amino acids. CDR1 is DFQATT, CDR2 SNEGSKA, per germline (reference sequence). The V end lost 3 bases, the J end lost 13 bases, and 28 bases lay between the germline ends. The CDR3 bases are TGCAGTGCTAGCCTTACCCTTGGGGACACACTGGAGGAGCAGTACTTC. Protein sequence: CSASLTLGDTLEEQYF.

The chain combines TRBV28 with TRBJ1-2; D remains unclear. Germline lookup yields CDR1 MDHEN and CDR2 SYDVKM. The CDR3 spans 15 residues. V lost 6 bases and J lost 4, with 18 bases in between. CDR3 residues: CASRQPGPTGYGYTF. CDR3 DNA sequence: TGTGCCAGCAGGCAGCCCGGGCCGACGGGCTATGGCTACACCTTC.

The chain joins TRBV9 to TRBJ2-7, with 7 bases lining up with TRBD1. The CDR3 loop spans 16 amino acids. Germline V gene lookup returns CDR1 SGDLS and CDR2 YYNGEE. Trimming took 3 bases from V and 5 from J; bases not matched to a gene: 14. The chain's CDR3 is CASSGSLRPDRDEQYF. In DNA form, the CDR3 reads TGTGCCAGCAGCGGCAGCCTAAGACCCGACAGGGACGAGCAGTACTTC.

This clonotype was detected only a few times. The rearrangement links TRBV20-1 to TRBJ2-3; D possibly corresponds to TRBD2 (7 bases). The CDR3 runs 15 residues. Trimming shortened V by 4 bases and J by 2 bases, and 16 bases separated the two germline ends. Germline CDR1 and CDR2: DFQATT and SNEGSKA (reference sequence). CDR3 protein: CSAIVAGADTDTQYF. The CDR3 DNA is TGCAGTGCTATAGTTGCGGGGGCCGACACAGATACGCAGTATTTT.

This rearrangement joins TRBV5-6 to TRBJ1-2; 9 bases fit TRBD1. From germline, CDR1 is SGHDT and CDR2 YYEEEE. Trimming at V came to 3 bases and at J to 4 bases, leaving 10 bases not matched to a gene. The CDR3 extends over 16 amino acids. The CDR3 DNA is TGTGCCAGCAGCTCCTGGGACAGGGCCCCTTCCTATGGCTACACCTTC. This translates into CASSSWDRAPSYGYTF.

This clonotype turned up a few times. The chain couples TRBV6-5 to TRBJ2-5; D is uncertain. With 2 bases removed from V and 5 bases from J, the gap between germline ends came to 12 bases. The CDR3 has 14 residues. Germline assignment: CDR1 MNHEY and CDR2 SVGAGI. The DNA for the CDR3 is TGTGCCAGCAGTTACCCCAGTCTATCCGAGACCCAGTACTTC. Translated: CASSYPSLSETQYF.

This clonotype is a singleton in its sample. This sequence joins TRBV4-1 and TRBJ2-1; D ambiguous. The DNA end lines up better with TRBJ2-7; the J call may be wrong. Germline V gene sequence: CDR1 MGHRA, CDR2 YSYEKL. The CDR3 length is 15 residues. CDR3 in amino acids: CASSPHGSSYNEQYF. In DNA form, the CDR3 reads TGCGCCAGCAGCCCCCACGGTAGCTCCTACAATGAGCAGTACTTC.

This clonotype was seen only a few times. This chain connects TRBV7-9 to TRBJ2-7; D uncertain. The CDR3 consists of 13 residues. Deletions cut 0 bases from V and 3 bases from J, with 6 bases between. Germline values: CDR1 SEHNR, CDR2 FQNEAQ (reference sequence). This CDR3 is CASSLAGIYEQYF. The DNA of the CDR3 is TGTGCCAGCAGCTTAGCAGGGATCTACGAGCAGTACTTC.

This clonotype was recorded at least ten times. The genes are TRBV20-1 and TRBJ2-4; D gene unclear. From germline, CDR1 is DFQATT and CDR2 SNEGSKA (reference sequence). The length of the CDR3 is 15 residues. V lost 4 bases, J lost 2 bases, and 15 bases lay in between. In DNA, the CDR3 is TGCAGTGCTACCGGATTTCCCCGCTCCAAAAACATTCAGTACTTC. Translating it yields CSATGFPRSKNIQYF.

The V call is TRBV6-5, the J call TRBJ1-1; 9 bases are shared with TRBD1. The ends lost 3 bases at V and 0 bases at J; junction bases unmatched: 8. The CDR3 runs 17 residues. Germline CDR1 is MNHEY and CDR2 is SVGAGI. For the CDR3, the DNA is TGTGCCAGCAGTTATTCGGGACAGGGACTGATGAACACTGAAGCTTTCTTT. Translated: CASSYSGQGLMNTEAFF.

The rearrangement uses TRBV7-6 and TRBJ2-7; 12 bases map to TRBD2. Trimming at V came to 1 base and at J to 2 bases, leaving 21 bases not matched to a gene. Per the germline V gene, CDR1 is SGHVS and CDR2 is FNYEAQ. The CDR3 totals 22 residues. In nucleotides, the CDR3 is TGTGCCAGCAGCTTAGAACAGGGGCCTCGACTAGCGGGAGCTGTTTTAACCTACGAGCAGTACTTC. Protein: CASSLEQGPRLAGAVLTYEQYF.

The CDR3 protein is CASSGSLVDRGQEVCYNEQFF. The CDR3 bases are TGTGCCAGCAGCGGATCATTGGTGGACAGGGGGCAGGAAGTATGCTACAATGAGCAGTTCTTC. The rearrangement joins TRBV21-1 to TRBJ2-1; the table's D call TRBD1 went unverified against the DNA. TRBV21-1 corresponds to a pseudogene. The CDR3 has 21 amino acids.

In its sample, this clonotype was seen a few times. This chain uses TRBV4-2 with TRBJ1-2; D gene unclear. Trimming shortened V by 0 bases and J by 3 bases, and 8 bases separated the two germline ends. Germline V gene lookup returns CDR1 LGHNA and CDR2 YNFKEQ. The CDR3 runs to 14 residues. CDR3 in DNA: TGTGCCAGCAGCCAAGAAGCGCATGACTATGGCTACACCTTC. It translates to CASSQEAHDYGYTF.

This clonotype showed up just a few times. The chain couples TRBV9 to TRBJ2-3; D remains unclear. The germline V gene encodes CDR1 SGDLS and CDR2 YYNGEE. Trimming pared 4 bases from V and 2 bases from J, leaving 20 bases between. The length of the CDR3 is 17 residues. The CDR3 coding sequence is TGTGCCAGCAGCCATCCCGTTGTGAAATTGCCCACAGATACGCAGTATTTT. As protein: CASSHPVVKLPTDTQYF.

The chain combines TRBV25-1 with TRBJ2-3, with D possibly being TRBD1 (5 bases). Per germline, CDR1 MGHDK and CDR2 SYGVNS. This CDR3 contains 15 residues. V gave up 6 bases and J gave up 3 bases, with 16 bases separating them. The CDR3 protein is CASSSHRMGTDTQYF. Written as DNA, the CDR3 is TGTGCCAGCAGCTCCCACAGGATGGGTACAGATACGCAGTATTTT.

This chain connects TRBV20-1 to TRBJ2-1, with 7 nucleotides matching TRBD1. The assigned J gene may be wrong: the sequence end matches TRBJ2-7 better. This CDR3 region has 18 residues. Germline V CDR1 and CDR2: DFQATT, SNEGSKA (reference sequence). The CDR3 DNA is TGCAGTGCTAGAGGGGACATCGGGACAGTGAGCTCCTACAATGAGCAGTACTTC. Protein: CSARGDIGTVSSYNEQYF.

The table lists this clonotype with a few counts. This chain joins TRBV12-3 or TRBV12-4 and TRBJ2-1; no clear D gene. Trimming pared 1 base from V and 12 bases from J, leaving 10 bases between. The length of the CDR3 is 12 residues. DNA for the CDR3: TGTGCCAGCAGTTTAGGACAACCCGGGCAGTTCTTC. This translates into CASSLGQPGQFF.

The V gene is TRBV12-3 or TRBV12-4, the J gene TRBJ1-4, with D uncertain. CDR3 length equals 14 residues. The ends were cut back, 5 bases at V and 6 bases at J, with 13 bases in the middle. The CDR3 spells CASSPHAAYEKLFF. CDR3 nucleotide sequence: TGTGCCAGCAGTCCTCATGCAGCTTATGAAAAACTGTTTTTT.

A few counts support this clonotype. V and J are TRBV29-1 and TRBJ1-2; D ambiguous. The CDR3 consists of 13 residues. Germline assignment: CDR1 SQVTM and CDR2 ANQGSEA. Trimming took 4 bases from V and 0 from J, leaving 9 bases between them. For the CDR3, the DNA is TGCAGCGTTGGGATCCCGGCTAACTATGGCTACACCTTC. It is translated as CSVGIPANYGYTF.

Worth noting for this clonotype: A junction end diverges from the germline sequence, so it may reflect a read error. The genes are TRBV7-3 and TRBJ2-1, with D unclear. The CDR3 is made up of 14 amino acids. Per the germline V gene, CDR1 is SGHTA and CDR2 is FQGTGA. The CDR3 sequence is CTSSLDYSYNEQFF. The CDR3 DNA follows: TGTACCAGCAGCTTAGATTACTCCTACAATGAGCAGTTCTTC.